This T cell receptor beta chain came from a study of blood T cell repertoires in COVID-19. Study-level information: Material from acute and convalescent COVID-19 was sourced from the United States, Italy and Spain.

As handled by the study authors: Reference gene primers were amplified, and this amplification served to estimate nucleated cell counts. The repertoire was sequenced with immunoSEQ multiplex PCR; TCRdb's copy has only in-frame clones and lacks some. The DNA gave D and trimming, while V, J and clone size come from that table. The sample consists of 46,000 or so clones, around 90% of them appearing once. Sequencing input: peripheral blood. This clonotype was sampled from a man aged 65-85 years with active COVID-19.

CDR3 protein: CASSPGGRGNYGYTF. The CDR3 DNA follows: TGTGCCAGCAGCCCAGGTGGGAGGGGAAACTATGGCTACACCTTC. The J gene is TRBJ1-2, the V gene TRBV7-6; tentative D call: TRBD1 (5 bases). Per the germline V gene, CDR1 is SGHVS and CDR2 is FNYEAQ. The V end was cut by 5 bases, the J end by 2 bases, with 15 bases between. CDR3 length: 15 amino acids.